Each of the 25 T cell receptor beta chains below was sequenced from the same sample in a study of shared clonotypes between healthy human individuals. Assay used: immunoSEQ multiplex PCR; TCRdb lists only in-frame clones, some missing. The sample includes roughly 2.4 million clones, nearly 97% of them seen just once. Input material: naive CD4+ T cells sorted from blood. Noted subset: CD45RA+ positively selected. These receptors were taken from a man aged 18 to 29 in good health.

J is TRBJ1-3 and V is TRBV11-2; 10 nucleotides line up with TRBD1. This CDR3 spans 15 amino acids. In germline, CDR1 is SGHAT, CDR2 FQNNGV. J lost 3 bases, V lost 4 bases, and 3 bases had no gene match. Here the CDR3 DNA reads TGTGCCAGCAGCTCGACAGGGGGCAGTGGAAACACCATATATTTT. It specifies CASSSTGGSGNTIYF.

This chain connects TRBV7-9 to TRBJ1-5; D uncertain. The length of the CDR3 is 12 residues. V was cut by 6 bases and J by 5 bases, with 8 bases left in between. CDR1 and CDR2 from the germline V gene are SEHNR and FQNEAQ (reference sequence). DNA for the CDR3: TGTGCCAGCAGTTTAACGGATCAGCCCCAGCATTTT. Protein product: CASSLTDQPQHF.

The genes are TRBV5-6 and TRBJ2-1, with 11 nucleotides matching TRBD2. V lost 4 bases and J lost 2; bases outside the gene matches: 2. The CDR3 spans 15 residues. Germline assignment: CDR1 SGHDT and CDR2 YYEEEE. The CDR3 sequence is CASSPTSGAYNEQFF. The CDR3 nucleotides are TGTGCCAGCAGCCCGACTAGCGGGGCCTACAATGAGCAGTTCTTC.

The chain uses TRBV5-1 and TRBJ1-1; no reliable D call. The ends were cut back, 2 bases at V and 0 bases at J, with 8 bases in the middle. The length of the CDR3 is 14 residues. Germline V gene sequence: CDR1 SGHRS, CDR2 YFSETQ. The CDR3 loop is CASSFYGMNTEAFF. DNA for the CDR3: TGCGCCAGCAGCTTCTACGGAATGAACACTGAAGCTTTCTTT.

The rearrangement links TRBV2 to TRBJ1-3, with D possibly matching TRBD1 (5 bases). Germline CDR1 reads SNHLY; CDR2 reads FYNNEI. The V and J ends lost 6 bases and 3 bases respectively, with 12 bases between them. CDR3 size: 14 residues. The chain's CDR3 is CASSLTGYGNTIYF. In DNA, the CDR3 is TGTGCCAGCAGCCTCACAGGTTATGGAAACACCATATATTTT.

The J gene is TRBJ2-7, the V gene TRBV11-2, with D possibly being TRBD2 (5 bases). Between the trimmed V and J ends, which lost 4 bases and 5 bases, there was a span of 18 bases. The CDR3 has 15 amino acids. From germline, CDR1 is SGHAT and CDR2 FQNNGV. The CDR3 region has the DNA TGTGCCAGCAGCTCGCCGACGAGGGCCCTCCACGAGCAGTACTTC. Translation gives CASSSPTRALHEQYF.

The chain employs TRBV28 and TRBJ1-5; TRBD1 agrees at 7 bases. J gave up 0 bases and V 4 bases, and 6 bases lay outside the gene matches. Germline V lookup: CDR1 MDHEN, CDR2 SYDVKM. This CDR3 comprises 16 residues. CDR3 protein: CASSSLGTDSNQPQHF. CDR3 DNA: TGTGCCAGCAGTTCTCTGGGGACAGATAGCAATCAGCCCCAGCATTTT.

The gene calls are TRBV6-5 and TRBJ1-1, with 8 positions matching TRBD1. This CDR3 is 13 amino acids long. Germline CDR1 reads MNHEY; CDR2 reads SVGAGI. J gave up 11 bases and V 6 bases, and 11 bases lay outside the gene matches. The CDR3, as DNA: TGTGCCAGCAGAACCGACAGGGGTTTACAGGCTTTCTTT. Its protein is CASRTDRGLQAFF.

This chain uses TRBV7-2 with TRBJ2-4; D may be TRBD1 (5 bases). In germline, CDR1 is SGHTA, CDR2 FQGNSA. The CDR3 covers 14 residues. V lost 1 base and J lost 10, with 14 bases in between. The CDR3 DNA follows: TGTGCCAGCAGCTTAGTGGTAGGGGTTGAGATTCAGTACTTC. It codes for CASSLVVGVEIQYF.

The rearrangement joins TRBV5-6 to TRBJ1-1; D remains ambiguous. The CDR3 length is 13 residues. With 2 bases removed from V and 4 bases from J, the gap between germline ends came to 9 bases. Germline V gene data show CDR1 as SGHDT and CDR2 as YYEEEE. CDR3 bases: TGTGCCAGCAGCTTATCAAGGACCACTGAAGCTTTCTTT. The encoded protein is CASSLSRTTEAFF.

The chain carries TRBV5-4 and TRBJ2-2; the match to TRBD2 covers 12 bases. The CDR3 has 16 amino acids. Germline CDR1 is SGHNT and CDR2 is YYREEE (reference sequence). V lost 4 bases, J lost 3 bases, and 4 bases stayed unmatched. In DNA, the CDR3 is TGTGCCAGCAGCCCAGGACTAGCGGGGCACACCGGGGAGCTGTTTTTT. Residues: CASSPGLAGHTGELFF. Filled out from reference TRBV5-4 and TRBJ2-2, the complete variable domain reads ETGVTQSPTHLIKTRGQQVTLRCSSQSGHNTVSWYQQALGQGPQFIFQYYREEENGRGNFPPRFSGLQFPNYSSELNVNALELDDSALYLCASSPGLAGHTGELFFGEGSRLTVL.

With regard to this clone: Other DNA variants within this sample encode the same CDR3. The chain recombines TRBV18 with TRBJ2-7; either TRBD1 or TRBD2 may fit D (5 bases each). Germline V gene data show CDR1 as KGHSH and CDR2 as LQKENI. Deletions cut 0 bases from V and 1 base from J, with 7 bases between. The CDR3 sequence is 14 residues long. The CDR3 spells CASSPPGRSYEQYF. In DNA form, the CDR3 reads TGTGCCAGCTCACCACCGGGACGGTCCTACGAGCAGTACTTC. Combining the CDR3 with reference TRBV18 and TRBJ2-7 gives the whole variable domain NAGVMQNPRHLVRRRGQEARLRCSPMKGHSHVYWYRQLPEEGLKFMVYLQKENIIDESGMPKERFSAEFPKEGPSILRIQQVVRGDSAAYFCASSPPGRSYEQYFGPGTRLTVT.

This clone was observed a single time. The V and J genes are TRBV7-8 and TRBJ1-2, with a possible D match to TRBD1 (6 bases). Looked up from germline, CDR1 is SGHVS and CDR2 is FQNEAQ. The length of the CDR3 is 16 residues. The V end lost 4 bases, the J end lost 4 bases, and 19 bases lay between the germline ends. The CDR3 coding sequence is TGTGCCAGCAGCTCTCGAGAGTCCCCGGGGGCCTATGGCTACACCTTC. This encodes CASSSRESPGAYGYTF.

The chain has TRBV12-5 and TRBJ1-6; maybe TRBD1 (5 bases). Between the trimmed V and J ends, which lost 0 bases and 0 bases, there was a span of 12 bases. The CDR3 loop spans 18 amino acids. The germline CDR1 and CDR2 sequences are LGHNT and FRNRAP. The DNA of the CDR3 is TGTGCTAGTGGTTTGGTACTGGGGCAGAGCTCCTATAATTCACCCCTCCACTTT. This codes for CASGLVLGQSSYNSPLHF.

This clone was recorded a few times. The chain uses TRBV6-5 and TRBJ1-6; D uncertain. This CDR3 region has 15 residues. Trimming pared 5 bases from V and 11 bases from J, leaving 19 bases between. The germline CDR1 and CDR2 sequences are MNHEY and SVGAGI. Written as DNA, the CDR3 is TGTGCCAGCAGTCCCGCCTTAGGGCGTAGTACACCCCTCCACTTT. It yields the protein CASSPALGRSTPLHF.

Details on this clone: This CDR3 is also generated by other DNA sequences in the sample. The chain joins TRBV2 to TRBJ2-7, with TRBD2 as a possible D gene (6 bases). V lost 4 bases and J 0 bases, leaving 13 bases between the germline ends. Germline V gene lookup returns CDR1 SNHLY and CDR2 FYNNEI. There are 15 residues in the CDR3. CDR3 amino acids: CASSVGRGSSYEQYF. CDR3 in DNA: TGTGCCAGCAGTGTTGGGCGGGGAAGCTCCTACGAGCAGTACTTC.

This rearrangement joins TRBV19 to TRBJ1-1; D not resolved. The CDR3 loop spans 14 amino acids. Trimming took off 2 bases at V and 5 bases at J, with 12 bases between the two ends. Germline V CDR1 and CDR2: LNHDA, SQIVND (reference sequence). CDR3 sequence (DNA): TGTGCCAGTAGTATATCAACGATATCGACTGAAGCTTTCTTT. Its translation: CASSISTISTEAFF.

V gene TRBV30 combines with J gene TRBJ1-1, with 8 nucleotides matching TRBD1. Germline V gene data show CDR1 as GTSNPN and CDR2 as SVGIG (reference sequence). Trimming at V came to 1 base and at J to 4 bases, leaving 5 bases not matched to a gene. The CDR3 sequence is 14 residues long. The CDR3 nucleotides are TGTGCCTGGAGTGCTGACAGGGGATCCACTGAAGCTTTCTTT. Protein sequence: CAWSADRGSTEAFF. The full variable domain, with the rest looked up from reference TRBV30 and TRBJ1-1, is SQTIHQWPATLVQPVGSPLSLECTVEGTSNPNLYWYRQAAGRGLQLLFYSVGIGQISSEVPQNLSASRPQDRQFILSSKKLLLSDSGFYLCAWSADRGSTEAFFGQGTRLTVV.

This chain joins TRBV4-1 and TRBJ1-6; no firm D call. CDR1 and CDR2 from the germline V gene are MGHRA and YSYEKL. The CDR3 consists of 18 residues. The V and J ends lost 4 bases and 0 bases respectively, with 16 bases between them. The CDR3: CASSPTGKTSSYNSPLHF. The CDR3 DNA follows: TGCGCCAGCAGCCCGACGGGGAAAACTAGCTCCTATAATTCACCCCTCCACTTT.

Here the CDR3 reads CASSSPITYEQYF. The CDR3 nucleotides are TGTGCCAGCAGTTCCCCCATAACCTACGAGCAGTACTTC. The rearrangement links TRBV28 to TRBJ2-7; D remains ambiguous. The CDR3 has 13 amino acids. CDR1 is MDHEN and CDR2 is SYDVKM in the germline V gene. V was trimmed by 4 bases and J by 2 bases, leaving 9 bases between them.

Remarks on this clone: Other DNA sequences in the sample encode the same CDR3. The chain couples TRBV5-1 to TRBJ1-5, with a tentative D call TRBD1 (5 bases). The CDR3 covers 13 residues. The V end lost 4 bases, the J end lost 2 bases, and 7 bases lay between the germline ends. The germline CDR1 and CDR2 sequences are SGHRS and YFSETQ. The CDR3 nucleotides are TGCGCCAGCAGCCGGGACGGCAATCAGCCCCAGCATTTT. Protein sequence: CASSRDGNQPQHF.

The count of this clone is one. The J gene is TRBJ2-7, the V gene TRBV28; 7 bases agree with TRBD1. The V and J ends lost 1 base and 2 bases, in that order; junction bases with no gene match: 8. Looked up from germline, CDR1 is MDHEN and CDR2 is SYDVKM. The CDR3 runs 16 residues. The CDR3 is CASSLFGTAFPYEQYF. CDR3 coding DNA: TGTGCCAGCAGTTTATTCGGGACAGCCTTCCCCTACGAGCAGTACTTC.

The rearrangement links TRBV19 to TRBJ2-7; D unresolved. Trimming removed 3 bases at V and 2 bases at J, with 14 bases between. This CDR3 comprises 15 residues. Per germline, CDR1 LNHDA and CDR2 SQIVND (reference sequence). The CDR3 DNA follows: TGTGCCAGTAGTATTAACAGAGCGCCTACCTACGAGCAGTACTTC. Residues: CASSINRAPTYEQYF.

Concerning this clone itself: The same CDR3 also results from other DNA sequences found in this sample. The V gene is TRBV2, the J gene TRBJ2-1; maybe TRBD2 (6 bases). Trimming shortened V by 3 bases and J by 8 bases, and 8 bases separated the two germline ends. The CDR3 contains 12 residues. In germline, CDR1 is SNHLY, CDR2 FYNNEI. The CDR3 DNA follows: TGTGCCAGCAGTGAGGGAGGCTATGAGCAGTTCTTC. Amino acid sequence: CASSEGGYEQFF.

This chain links TRBV6-5 with TRBJ2-4; 9 bases align to TRBD1. V shed 0 bases, J shed 9 bases, and the junction held 9 bases outside the gene matches. The CDR3 consists of 16 residues. Germline V gene lookup returns CDR1 MNHEY and CDR2 SVGAGI. CDR3 loop: CASSYSEQGARGIQYF. DNA for the CDR3: TGTGCCAGCAGTTACTCCGAACAGGGGGCGCGGGGCATTCAGTACTTC.